This T cell receptor beta chain comes out of a study of blood T cell repertoires in COVID-19. The overall study: Acute and convalescent COVID-19 specimens originated in the United States, Italy and Spain. PBMCs, B-cell-depleted T cells, or T cells provided the cDNA or gDNA that made up the material.

Here immunoSEQ multiplex PCR was the method, and the copy in TCRdb shows in-frame clones only, minus some. The repertoire has more than 200,000 clones, about 80% of them found once; the top ten carry roughly 4.9%. V dropped 4 bases and J dropped 10 bases, with 15 bases sitting between them. The CDR3 contains 12 residues. Germline values: CDR1 SGHTS, CDR2 YDEGEE. The sequence was obtained from a woman over 75 with active or convalescent COVID-19. The specimen sequenced was peripheral blood. The chain has TRBV5-8 and TRBJ2-7, with no clear D. The chain's CDR3 is CASSLPPDSQYF. The CDR3 DNA reads TGTGCCAGCAGCCTCCCTCCTGACTCACAGTACTTC.